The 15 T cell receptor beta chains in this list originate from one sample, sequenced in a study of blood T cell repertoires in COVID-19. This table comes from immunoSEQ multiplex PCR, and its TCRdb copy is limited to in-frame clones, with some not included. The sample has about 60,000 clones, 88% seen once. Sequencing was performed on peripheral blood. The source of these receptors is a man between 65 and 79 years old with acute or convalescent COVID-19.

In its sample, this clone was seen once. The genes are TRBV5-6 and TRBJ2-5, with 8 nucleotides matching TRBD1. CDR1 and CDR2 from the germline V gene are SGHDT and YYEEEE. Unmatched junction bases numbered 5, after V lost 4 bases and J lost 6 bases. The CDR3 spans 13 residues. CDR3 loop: CASSPSRGQTQYF. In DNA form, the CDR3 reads TGTGCCAGCAGCCCATCCAGGGGGCAGACCCAGTACTTC.

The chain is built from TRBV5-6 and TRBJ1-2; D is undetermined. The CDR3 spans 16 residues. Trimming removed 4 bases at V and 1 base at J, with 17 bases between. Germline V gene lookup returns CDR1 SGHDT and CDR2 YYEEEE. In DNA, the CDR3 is TGTGCCAGCAGCGGCCCGTCGAGGGTTCTTAACTATGGCTACACCTTC. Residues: CASSGPSRVLNYGYTF.

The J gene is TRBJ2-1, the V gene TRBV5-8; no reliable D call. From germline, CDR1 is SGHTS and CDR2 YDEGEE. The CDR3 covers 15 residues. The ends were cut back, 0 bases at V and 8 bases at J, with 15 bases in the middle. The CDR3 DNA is TGTGCCAGCAGCTTGGCCAAAAGTCGGGTCCATGAGCAGTTCTTC. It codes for CASSLAKSRVHEQFF.

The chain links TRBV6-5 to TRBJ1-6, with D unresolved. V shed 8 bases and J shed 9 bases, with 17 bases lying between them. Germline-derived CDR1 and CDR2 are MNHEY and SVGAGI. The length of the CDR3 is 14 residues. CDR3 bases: TGTGCCAGCTCCATCTTTGGGCGTAGTTCACCCCTCCACTTT. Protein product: CASSIFGRSSPLHF.

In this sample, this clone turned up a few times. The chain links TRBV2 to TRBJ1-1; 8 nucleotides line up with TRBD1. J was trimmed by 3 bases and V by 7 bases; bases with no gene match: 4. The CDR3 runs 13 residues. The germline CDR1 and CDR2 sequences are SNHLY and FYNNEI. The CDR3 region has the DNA TGTGCCAGCACACCAGGGGGCCACACTGAAGCTTTCTTT. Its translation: CASTPGGHTEAFF.

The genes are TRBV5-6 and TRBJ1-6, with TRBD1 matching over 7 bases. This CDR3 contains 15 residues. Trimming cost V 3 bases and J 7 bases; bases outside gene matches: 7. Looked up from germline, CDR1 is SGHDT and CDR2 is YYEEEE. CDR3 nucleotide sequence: TGTGCCAGCAGCTACGGACAGGTTTGGAATTCACCCCTCCACTTT. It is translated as CASSYGQVWNSPLHF.

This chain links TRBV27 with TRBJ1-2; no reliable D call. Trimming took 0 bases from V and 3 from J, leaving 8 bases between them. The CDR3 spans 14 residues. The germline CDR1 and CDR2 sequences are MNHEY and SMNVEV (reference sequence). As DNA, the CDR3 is TGTGCCAGCAGTTTATCCGGGGAGGACTATGGCTACACCTTC. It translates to CASSLSGEDYGYTF.

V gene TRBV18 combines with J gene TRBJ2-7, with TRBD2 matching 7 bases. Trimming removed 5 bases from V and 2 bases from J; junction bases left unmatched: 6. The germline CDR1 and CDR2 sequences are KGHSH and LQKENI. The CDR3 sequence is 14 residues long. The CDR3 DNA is TGTGCCAGCTCATTTGGGAGGGTGGCCTACGAGCAGTACTTC. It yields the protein CASSFGRVAYEQYF.

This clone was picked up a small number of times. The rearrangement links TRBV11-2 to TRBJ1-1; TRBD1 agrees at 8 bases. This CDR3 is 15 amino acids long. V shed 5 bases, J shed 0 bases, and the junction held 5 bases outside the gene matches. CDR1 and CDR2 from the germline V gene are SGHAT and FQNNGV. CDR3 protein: CASSQTGALNTEAFF. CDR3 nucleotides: TGTGCCAGCAGCCAGACAGGGGCGCTGAACACTGAAGCTTTCTTT.

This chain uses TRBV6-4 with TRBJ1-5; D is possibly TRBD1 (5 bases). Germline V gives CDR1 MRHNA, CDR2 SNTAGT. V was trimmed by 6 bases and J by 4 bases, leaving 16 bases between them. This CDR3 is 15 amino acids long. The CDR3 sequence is CASRVSGGQNQPQHF. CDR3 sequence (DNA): TGTGCCAGCAGGGTCTCCGGGGGTCAAAATCAGCCCCAGCATTTT.

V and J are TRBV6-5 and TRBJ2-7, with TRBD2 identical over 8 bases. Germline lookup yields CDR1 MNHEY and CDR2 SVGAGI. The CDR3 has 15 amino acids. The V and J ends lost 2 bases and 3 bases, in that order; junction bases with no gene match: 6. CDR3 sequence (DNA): TGTGCCAGCAGTTACACCTGGCGGGGGGTCTACGAGCAGTACTTC. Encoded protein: CASSYTWRGVYEQYF.

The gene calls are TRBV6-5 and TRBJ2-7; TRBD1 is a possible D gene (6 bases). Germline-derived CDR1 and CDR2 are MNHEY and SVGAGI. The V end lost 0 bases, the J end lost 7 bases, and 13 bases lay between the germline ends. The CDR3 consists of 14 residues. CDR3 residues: CASSYSQGSREQYF. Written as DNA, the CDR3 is TGTGCCAGCAGTTACTCACAGGGTTCTAGGGAGCAGTACTTC.

CDR3 in DNA: TGTGCCAGCAGTCGACAGGGGAGAGTCGAAAACATTCAGTACTTC. It specifies CASSRQGRVENIQYF. This sequence joins TRBV6-5 and TRBJ2-4; TRBD1 matches at 8 bases. This CDR3 contains 15 residues. Germline CDR1 MNHEY, CDR2 SVGAGI. With V trimmed by 5 bases and J by 5 bases, 8 bases remained unmatched.

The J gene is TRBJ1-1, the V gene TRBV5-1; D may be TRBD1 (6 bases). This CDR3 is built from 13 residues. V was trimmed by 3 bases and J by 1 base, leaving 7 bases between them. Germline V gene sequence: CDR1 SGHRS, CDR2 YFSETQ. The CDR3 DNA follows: TGCGCCAGCAGCTCGACAGGGAACACTGAAGCTTTCTTT. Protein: CASSSTGNTEAFF.

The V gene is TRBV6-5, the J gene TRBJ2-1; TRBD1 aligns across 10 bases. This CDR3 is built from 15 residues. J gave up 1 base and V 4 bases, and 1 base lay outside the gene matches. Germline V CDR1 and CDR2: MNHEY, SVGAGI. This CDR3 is CASSWGQGSYNEQFF. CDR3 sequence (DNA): TGTGCCAGCAGTTGGGGACAGGGGTCCTACAATGAGCAGTTCTTC.